What follows are 27 T cell receptor beta chains derived from one specimen sequenced in a study of regulatory T cells in long-lasting Graves disease. According to the study, TCR beta libraries were built with iRepertoire HTBI primers and CDR3-region Arm-PCR. TCRdb called the multiplex PCR reads again in MiXCR, with one record for every CDR3 protein. The sample shows some 400,000 distinct CDR3 sequences, more than 13% of them seen only once. Stated time point: newly diagnosed GD, antithyroid drugs for less than 3 months. Following extraction of RNA from PBMCs, that RNA was used to make the TCR library. The same specimen was also included in a second study, on T cells in Graves' hyperthyroidism and ophthalmopathy.

This specimen consisted of peripheral blood mononuclear cells (PBMCs), obtained at new diagnosis, from a patient treated with antithyroid drugs. The receptor set was obtained from a woman in her twenties or thirties with Graves disease.

This clonotype was recorded many times. The V call is TRBV6-1, the J call TRBJ2-5; D gene unclear. Germline CDR1 MNHNS, CDR2 SASEGT. The ends were cut back, 8 bases at V and 5 bases at J, with 12 bases in the middle. The CDR3 is 12 amino acids. The CDR3 protein is CASQPHRETQYF. CDR3 DNA: TGTGCCAGCCAGCCCCACCGGGAGACCCAGTACTTC.

This clonotype was picked up many times. This chain connects TRBV5-1 to TRBJ2-7, with D perhaps TRBD1 or TRBD2 (5 bases each). CDR3 length: 13 amino acids. V was cut by 5 bases and J by 0 bases, with 9 bases left in between. CDR1 is SGHRS, CDR2 YFSETQ, per germline. The CDR3 DNA is TGCGCCAGCAGGCCAGGGAGCTCCTACGAGCAGTACTTC. Encoded protein: CASRPGSSYEQYF.

This clonotype was found many times. This chain joins TRBV5-1 and TRBJ2-1; tentative D call: TRBD2 (6 bases). The CDR3 sequence is 14 residues long. Deletions cut 0 bases from V and 8 bases from J, with 12 bases between. Germline loops: CDR1 SGHRS, CDR2 YFSETQ. The CDR3 protein is CASSLGGRSDEQFF. The CDR3 nucleotides read TGCGCCAGCAGCTTGGGAGGGAGGTCGGATGAGCAGTTCTTC.

The chain joins TRBV15 to TRBJ2-7; D perhaps matches TRBD2 (6 bases). This CDR3 spans 16 amino acids. Per the germline V gene, CDR1 is LNHNV and CDR2 is YYDKDF (reference sequence). Between the trimmed V and J ends, which lost 0 bases and 0 bases, there was a span of 12 bases. CDR3 amino acids: CATSRDRSGSSYEQYF. CDR3 sequence (DNA): TGTGCCACCAGCAGAGATCGTAGCGGCAGCTCCTACGAGCAGTACTTC.

A few counts support this clonotype. The gene calls are TRBV12-3 or TRBV12-4 and TRBJ2-5; 7 nucleotides line up with TRBD2. CDR3 length: 15 residues. V lost 0 bases, J lost 2 bases, and 3 bases stayed unmatched. CDR3 region: CASSLAPGGQETQYF. CDR3 sequence (DNA): TGTGCCAGCAGTTTAGCGCCGGGGGGTCAAGAGACCCAGTACTTC.

This clonotype was detected many times. At one end, the junction sequence differs from germline, possibly due to a read error. This chain links TRBV11-2 with TRBJ2-7; 7 bases are shared with TRBD1. CDR3 size: 15 residues. CDR1 is SGHAT, CDR2 FQNNGV, per germline. The CDR3 loop reads CASSVDRVPTYEQYF. The CDR3 coding sequence is TGTGCCAGCAGCGTAGACAGGGTACCAACCTACGAGCAGTACTTC.

The chain couples TRBV4-3 to TRBJ2-1, with TRBD2 matching over 8 bases. CDR3 length: 15 amino acids. Trimming cost V 0 bases and J 6 bases; bases outside gene matches: 4. CDR1 is LGHNA, CDR2 YSLEER, per germline. CDR3 DNA: TGCGCCAGCAGCCAAGATAGGACTAGCCGCAATGAGCAGTTCTTC. Translated, it gives CASSQDRTSRNEQFF.

This clonotype showed up just a few times. J is TRBJ2-1 and V is TRBV15; 8 positions match TRBD2. This CDR3 contains 17 residues. The V and J ends lost 0 bases and 5 bases, in that order; junction bases with no gene match: 9. The germline V gene encodes CDR1 LNHNV and CDR2 YYDKDF (reference sequence). CDR3 in amino acids: CATSRDSALAVDNEQFF. Written as DNA, the CDR3 is TGTGCCACCAGCAGAGATTCCGCACTAGCGGTAGACAATGAGCAGTTCTTC.

This clonotype was seen more than once but under ten times. The chain recombines TRBV3-1 with TRBJ2-1; tentative D call: TRBD2 (6 bases). This CDR3 spans 15 amino acids. CDR1 and CDR2 (germline): LGHDT, YNNKEL (reference sequence). V shed 4 bases and J shed 0 bases, with 10 bases lying between them. For the CDR3, the DNA is TGTGCCAGCAGCCCTGGACTATTCTCCTACAATGAGCAGTTCTTC. Its translation is CASSPGLFSYNEQFF.

Remarks on this clonotype: A read error may explain this, as a much larger clone is one base away. The CDR3 DNA is TGTGCCACCGGTGACTATGGACAGGGGCAAGAGACCCAGTACTTC. It encodes CATGDYGQGQETQYF. The chain links TRBV24-1 to TRBJ2-5; 9 nucleotides align to TRBD1. The CDR3 totals 15 residues. Per the germline V gene, CDR1 is KGHDR and CDR2 is SFDVKD.

This clonotype showed up many times. The rearrangement joins TRBV13 to TRBJ2-3; D gene uncertain. CDR1 is PRHDT and CDR2 is FYEKMQ in the germline V gene (reference sequence). The CDR3 totals 14 residues. V was trimmed by 0 bases and J by 5 bases, leaving 9 bases between them. The CDR3 DNA follows: TGTGCCAGCAGCTTAGGCCAGACCGGAGATACGCAGTATTTT. Protein sequence: CASSLGQTGDTQYF. The complete variable domain, with remaining parts taken from reference TRBV13 and TRBJ2-3, reads AAGVIQSPRHLIKEKRETATLKCYPIPRHDTVYWYQQGPGQDPQFLISFYEKMQSDKGSIPDRFSAQQFSDYHSELNMSSLELGDSALYFCASSLGQTGDTQYFGPGTRLTVL.

Comments on this clonotype: Given a much more abundant clone one base away, this may be a read error. This chain uses TRBV5-1 with TRBJ2-7; TRBD2 is a possible D gene (5 bases). There are 16 residues in the CDR3. V was cut by 0 bases and J by 7 bases, with 20 bases left in between. CDR1 and CDR2 from the germline V gene are SGHRS and YFSETQ. The CDR3 protein is CASSLAQHSATWEQYF. CDR3 DNA sequence: TGCGCCAGCAGCTTGGCCCAACATAGCGCTACGTGGGAGCAGTACTTC. Full variable domain (missing parts from reference TRBV5-1 and TRBJ2-7): KAGVTQTPRYLIKTRGQQVTLSCSPISGHRSVSWYQQTPGQGLQFLFEYFSETQRNKGNFPGRFSGRQFSNSRSEMNVSTLELGDSALYLCASSLAQHSATWEQYFGPGTRLTVT.

This clonotype was seen at least ten times. The chain carries TRBV15 and TRBJ1-5; TRBD1 is a possible D gene (5 bases). Germline values: CDR1 LNHNV, CDR2 YYDKDF (reference sequence). The CDR3 is made up of 15 amino acids. Between the trimmed V and J ends, which lost 0 bases and 5 bases, there was a span of 11 bases. This CDR3 reads CATSRDIQGYQPQHF. The DNA of the CDR3 is TGTGCCACCAGCAGAGATATCCAGGGCTATCAGCCCCAGCATTTT. Looking up the rest from reference TRBV15 and TRBJ1-5 gives the full variable domain: DAMVIQNPRYQVTQFGKPVTLSCSQTLNHNVMYWYQQKSSQAPKLLFHYYDKDFNNEADTPDNFQSRRPNTSFCFLDIRSPGLGDTAMYLCATSRDIQGYQPQHFGDGTRLSIL.

This clonotype appeared many times. The DNA of the CDR3 is TGTGCCACCAGCAATCCGGTCAGGGCCACCTACGAGCAGTACTTC. Its protein product is CATSNPVRATYEQYF. The rearrangement uses TRBV15 and TRBJ2-7; possibly TRBD1 for D (5 bases). Germline CDR1 and CDR2: LNHNV and YYDKDF (reference sequence). Between the trimmed V and J ends, which lost 4 bases and 2 bases, there was a span of 15 bases. The CDR3 sequence is 15 residues long.

In the case of this clonotype: This may come from a read error, since a much larger clone is one base off. The chain has TRBV4-2 and TRBJ2-1, with a tentative D call TRBD2 (6 bases). CDR3 size: 13 residues. CDR1 and CDR2 (germline): LGHNA, YNFKEQ. Trimming stripped 5 bases from V and 10 bases from J, with 15 bases between. CDR3 protein: CASSLSGPDEQFF. CDR3 nucleotides: TGTGCCAGCAGCTTGAGCGGGCCGGACGAGCAGTTCTTC.

The chain recombines TRBV20-1 with TRBJ2-3, with TRBD2 matching 14 bases. The V and J ends lost 4 bases and 4 bases, in that order; junction bases with no gene match: 4. The length of the CDR3 is 15 residues. Germline CDR1 and CDR2: DFQATT and SNEGSKA (reference sequence). CDR3 DNA sequence: TGCAGTGCTACCGGGACTAGCGGGAGAGCAGATACGCAGTATTTT. Translation gives CSATGTSGRADTQYF.

Concerning this clonotype itself: A read error may account for a junction end that differs from germline. This chain links TRBV30 with TRBJ1-1; D uncertain. In germline, CDR1 is GTSNPN, CDR2 SVGIG (reference sequence). This CDR3 is built from 8 residues. In DNA, the CDR3 is TGTGCCTGGAGTGAAACTTTCTTT. Protein product: CAWSETFF. The variable domain in full, with the rest retrieved from reference TRBV30 and TRBJ1-1, is SQTIHQWPATLVQPVGSPLSLECTVEGTSNPNLYWYRQAAGRGLQLLFYSVGIGQISSEVPQNLSASRPQDRQFILSSKKLLLSDSGFYLCAWSETFFGQGTRLTVV.

This clonotype was detected only a few times. The chain recombines TRBV12-3 or TRBV12-4 with TRBJ2-1; 8 bases match TRBD2. V lost 5 bases and J lost 6; bases outside the gene matches: 12. The CDR3 has 16 amino acids. The CDR3 sequence is CASSPLTGGPFNEQFF. The CDR3 DNA reads TGTGCCAGCAGTCCCTTGACGGGAGGGCCCTTCAATGAGCAGTTCTTC.

This clonotype was found a few times. The chain is built from TRBV28 and TRBJ2-1, with no clear D. The V gene's germline CDR1 is MDHEN and CDR2 SYDVKM. The V gene lost 1 base and the J gene lost 7 bases, with 11 bases spanning the gap. This CDR3 contains 14 residues. In DNA, the CDR3 is TGTGCCAGCAGTTTATCCGGTATAAAAAATGAGCAGTTCTTC. It is translated as CASSLSGIKNEQFF.

This clonotype was seen many times. The V call is TRBV2, the J call TRBJ1-1; TRBD1 matches 8 bases. Germline values: CDR1 SNHLY, CDR2 FYNNEI. This CDR3 contains 17 residues. Trimming removed 4 bases from V and 7 bases from J; junction bases left unmatched: 17. Here the CDR3 DNA reads TGTGCCAGCAGTGTTCGGGGTTCGGCAGGGGGCCTAGATGAAGCTTTCTTT. Protein sequence: CASSVRGSAGGLDEAFF.

In this sample, this clonotype turned up many times. The rearrangement joins TRBV11-2 to TRBJ1-2; D gene uncertain. CDR1 and CDR2 from the germline V gene are SGHAT and FQNNGV. The CDR3 totals 16 residues. The V gene lost 5 bases and the J gene lost 1 base, with 17 bases spanning the gap. CDR3 in amino acids: CASSPPGGSVNYGYTF. For the CDR3, the DNA is TGTGCCAGCAGCCCCCCGGGAGGTTCGGTTAACTATGGCTACACCTTC.

This clonotype appeared many times. The chain carries TRBV5-1 and TRBJ2-1; possibly TRBD2 for D (6 bases). Germline CDR1 SGHRS, CDR2 YFSETQ. This CDR3 spans 15 amino acids. Trimming removed 1 base from V and 2 bases from J, with 10 bases in between. The DNA for the CDR3 is TGCGCCAGCAGCTTGCAACTAGCTACCTACAATGAGCAGTTCTTC. Its translation: CASSLQLATYNEQFF.

This clonotype appeared many times. V and J are TRBV20-1 and TRBJ2-1, with 9 bases matching TRBD2. Trimming took 2 bases from V and 8 from J; bases not matched to a gene: 10. The CDR3 is 15 residues long. Germline CDR1 reads DFQATT; CDR2 reads SNEGSKA (reference sequence). The CDR3: CSARIAGVGWDEQFF. For the CDR3, the DNA is TGCAGTGCTAGAATAGCGGGGGTAGGGTGGGATGAGCAGTTCTTC.

This clonotype has ten or more counts. The chain couples TRBV11-2 to TRBJ2-2; 7 bases fit TRBD1. V lost 5 bases and J lost 6; bases outside the gene matches: 6. Germline V CDR1 and CDR2: SGHAT, FQNNGV. The CDR3 runs to 14 residues. CDR3 bases: TGTGCCAGCAGCGGGTACAGGGGCCCCGGGGAGCTGTTTTTT. This sequence encodes CASSGYRGPGELFF.

In its sample, this clonotype was seen many times. The genes are TRBV2 and TRBJ2-3; tentatively, D is TRBD2 (6 bases). The CDR3 has 15 residues. Trimming stripped 3 bases from V and 2 bases from J, with 12 bases between. Germline CDR1 is SNHLY and CDR2 is FYNNEI. The CDR3, as DNA: TGTGCCAGCAGTGACCGCGGGATGCCCACAGATACGCAGTATTTT. Protein sequence: CASSDRGMPTDTQYF.

This clonotype has at least ten counts. The chain uses TRBV10-3 and TRBJ2-1; 8 nucleotides align to TRBD1. CDR3 length: 15 residues. Trimming removed 4 bases from V and 4 bases from J; junction bases left unmatched: 6. From germline, CDR1 is ENHRY and CDR2 SYGVKD. In DNA form, the CDR3 reads TGTGCCATCAGTGTTCAGGGGGCAGGTTACAATGAGCAGTTCTTC. The encoded protein is CAISVQGAGYNEQFF.

A few counts support this clonotype. This rearrangement joins TRBV2 to TRBJ2-3; 11 bases line up with TRBD2. This CDR3 region has 15 residues. Germline values: CDR1 SNHLY, CDR2 FYNNEI. V shed 7 bases, J shed 2 bases, and the junction held 5 bases outside the gene matches. The CDR3, as DNA: TGTGCCAGCATCCCGACTAGCGGGAACACAGATACGCAGTATTTT. This encodes CASIPTSGNTDTQYF.